Listed below are T cell receptor beta chains from one sample, sequenced in a study of OX40 agonist ivuxolimab in advanced cancers. Clones were sequenced by immunoSEQ multiplex PCR, and TCRdb holds only the in-frame ones, with some missing. The sample includes about 91,000 clones, approximately 89% of them seen just once. Here the sequenced sample was CD4+ or CD8+ T cells sorted from blood, taken in a trial of the OX40 agonist ivuxolimab. Source of these receptors: an adult with an advanced solid tumor such as melanoma, head and neck, liver or kidney cancer. Each CDR3 is given with its conserved first and last residue. D genes are given only for firm matches. Size values are once, few and many counts, or a class for expanded clones, and some rows have none.

J gene,V gene,clone size,D gene,CDR3 protein,CDR3 DNA
TRBJ2-1,TRBV9,once,NA,CASSVVGGTYNEQFF,TGTGCCAGCAGCGTAGTTGGAGGGACCTACAATGAGCAGTTCTTC
TRBJ2-1,TRBV6-1,once,NA,CASNPSRGSYNEQFF,TGTGCCAGCAACCCCTCGAGGGGTTCCTACAATGAGCAGTTCTTC
TRBJ2-1,TRBV7-2,NA,NA,CASSLASNNEQFF,TGTGCCAGCAGCTTAGCCAGTAACAATGAGCAGTTCTTC
TRBJ2-5,TRBV11-1,few,TRBD1,CASSLGQGMWETQYF,TGTGCCAGCAGCTTGGGACAGGGGATGTGGGAGACCCAGTACTTC
TRBJ1-5,TRBV28,NA,NA,CASTQEGQPQHF,TGTGCCAGCACTCAGGAGGGGCAGCCCCAGCATTTT
TRBJ1-1,TRBV19,NA,TRBD1,CASRYGRGPMNTEAFF,TGTGCCAGTAGGTACGGGAGGGGGCCCATGAACACTGAAGCTTTCTTT
TRBJ1-4,TRBV2,few,NA,CASIRDSNEKLFF,TGTGCCAGCATCAGGGATTCTAATGAAAAACTGTTTTTT
TRBJ2-2,TRBV7-7,NA,NA,CASSPSYKGGELFF,TGTGCTAGCAGCCCGAGCTACAAAGGCGGGGAGCTGTTTTTT
TRBJ1-4,TRBV9,NA,NA,CASSVGLTDEKLFF,TGTGCCAGCAGCGTAGGTTTGACGGATGAAAAACTGTTTTTT
TRBJ2-5,TRBV7-2,NA,NA,CASSTGIGETQYF,TGTGCCAGCAGCACGGGTATTGGGGAGACCCAGTACTTC
TRBJ2-3,TRBV29-1,NA,NA,CSVAQRESDF,TGCAGCGTTGCCCAAAGGGAGTCGGATTTT
TRBJ1-2,TRBV5-5,once,TRBD1,CASRYLPGQADNPYGYTF,TGTGCCAGCAGGTACCTCCCGGGACAGGCCGATAATCCCTATGGCTACACCTTC
TRBJ1-2,TRBV19,NA,TRBD1,CASHSGQNYGYTF,TGTGCCAGTCATTCGGGACAGAACTATGGCTACACCTTC
TRBJ2-5,TRBV28,NA,NA,CASSLPTSQETQYF,TGTGCCAGCAGTCTTCCGACTAGTCAAGAGACCCAGTACTTC
TRBJ2-1,TRBV10-3,NA,NA,CAISGGEQFF,TGTGCCATCAGTGGGGGTGAGCAGTTCTTC
TRBJ2-3,TRBV28,NA,NA,CASSLRGNTQYF,TGTGCCAGCAGTTTAAGGGGGAATACGCAGTATTTT
TRBJ2-7,TRBV29-1,NA,NA,CSVEQGGNEQYF,TGCAGCGTTGAACAGGGGGGGAACGAGCAGTACTTC
TRBJ1-5,TRBV28,NA,NA,CASSRPGGGGNQPQHF,TGTGCCAGCAGCCGCCCGGGAGGCGGGGGCAATCAGCCCCAGCATTTT